This T cell receptor beta chain was sequenced in a study of T cells after yellow fever vaccination. General study results and limits: A weaker secondary response peaked on day 5, the primary on day 15. After the booster, 96% of CD4 and about 90% of CD8 primary-response clones were re-detected.

Remarks on this clonotype: Its cognate antigen is unknown.

The 5'RACE template-switching step produced TCR cDNA and added a universal primer site and UMIs. TCRdb independently ran MiXCR on the 5' RACE reads; one entry per CDR3 protein. There are 250,000 to 350,000 distinct CDR3 sequences in the sample; around 4.4% occur only once, and roughly a fifth lies in the top ten. CDR1 and CDR2 from the germline V gene are MNHEY and SVGEGT. Losses at the gene ends were 6 bases for V and 1 base for J; bases not matched to a gene: 16. The CDR3 loop spans 19 amino acids. The source of this sequence is a man aged 18 to 29 who received the YFV17D yellow fever vaccine. This sequence joins TRBV6-2 or TRBV6-3 and TRBJ2-3; 10 nucleotides align to TRBD2. Sample: PBMCs, taken 15 days after the yellow fever booster vaccination. The CDR3 loop reads CASSSQSSGGQLGTDTQYF. The DNA for the CDR3 is TGTGCCAGCAGCTCCCAGAGTAGCGGGGGGCAACTCGGCACAGATACGCAGTATTTT.